The clone carrying this T cell receptor (beta chain) appeared many times. Its antigen is as yet unknown. As an off-target read in a library built for alpha chains, this beta chain has a frequency of little significance. Time point defined: sample taken at primary tumor resection. MiXCR, applied by TCRdb to the 5' RACE reads, yields one record per CDR3 protein. This table has under 13,000 distinct CDR3 sequences, around 8.3% appearing once. These data come from a study of spatial heterogeneity in lung cancer. As for the study in general: Alpha-chain sequences were consistently detected less often than beta-chain sequences. The average appearance count of each unique TCR and UMI combination in raw reads was more than nine. Counts of TCR transcripts in tumor regions correlated strongly with a matched bulk RNA-seq T cell module score.

Study-level points and caveats: Counts of ubiquitous and regional expanded TCRs tracked ubiquitous and regional nonsynonymous mutations, respectively. Tumors with more nonsynonymous mutations had more expanded intratumoral alpha and beta TCRs.

V dropped 5 bases and J dropped 0 bases, with 13 bases sitting between them. Germline loops: CDR1 SGHAT, CDR2 FQDESV (reference sequence). The CDR3 contains 15 residues. This sequence joins TRBV11-1 and TRBJ2-5; tentatively, D is TRBD1 (5 bases). The clonotype originates from a female donor with early-stage non-small cell lung cancer. Material: lung tumor tissue, obtained at surgery. CDR3 sequence (DNA): TGTGCCAGCAGCACGCTTCCAGGGAACCAAGAGACCCAGTACTTC. Translated, it gives CASSTLPGNQETQYF.